A selection of T cell receptor beta chains follows, all from one sample in a study of CD8 T cells in Susac syndrome. One entry per CDR3 protein, called by TCRdb with MiXCR from the immunoSEQ multiplex PCR reads. The data show 85,000 to 90,000 distinct CDR3 sequences, with just under 95% seen just once and roughly 0.3% held by the top ten. Sequencing was done on a sample of CD8+ T cells from PBMCs. The origin of the receptors is a human donor in good health. Each CDR3 is given with its conserved first and last residue. Each record gives: clone size, J gene, D gene, V gene, CDR3 protein, CDR3 DNA. D genes are given only for firm matches. For some rows the clone size is stated as once, few or many, or as a class when expanded; others skip it.

>-|TRBJ2-5|-|TRBV3-1
CASSQGRLRGQETQYF
TGTGCCAGCAGCCAAGGGCGTTTAAGGGGCCAAGAGACCCAGTACTTC
>-|TRBJ2-3|-|TRBV29-1
CSVVGGFSTDTQYF
TGCAGCGTTGTAGGGGGGTTCAGCACAGATACGCAGTATTTT
>-|TRBJ2-7|TRBD2|TRBV12-3/TRBV12-4
CASKPGLAVYEQYF
TGTGCCAGCAAACCGGGACTAGCGGTCTACGAGCAGTACTTC
>-|TRBJ2-5|-|TRBV27
CASSTHLFGTQYF
TGTGCCAGCAGCACACACCTCTTCGGGACCCAGTACTTC
>-|TRBJ1-1|TRBD1|TRBV27
CASSLTTGPNTEAFF
TGTGCCAGCAGTTTAACGACAGGGCCGAACACTGAAGCTTTCTTT
>-|TRBJ2-3|TRBD2|TRBV7-3
CASSQPGIAGHTDTQYF
TGTGCCAGCAGCCAACCCGGGATAGCGGGACACACAGATACGCAGTATTTT
>-|TRBJ1-1|-|TRBV11-2
CASSLGAVSNTEAFF
TGTGCCAGCAGCTTAGGGGCAGTTTCGAACACTGAAGCTTTCTTT
>-|TRBJ2-1|TRBD1|TRBV6-5
CASSYGQGDYNEQFF
TGTGCCAGCAGTTACGGACAGGGAGATTACAATGAGCAGTTCTTC
>-|TRBJ1-2|TRBD1|TRBV20-1
CSAREPDRGIYGYTF
TGCAGTGCTAGAGAGCCGGACAGGGGCATCTATGGCTACACCTTC
>-|TRBJ2-1|-|TRBV11-2
CASSYSPETDNNEQFF
TGTGCCAGCAGCTACTCTCCCGAGACAGACAACAATGAGCAGTTCTTC
>-|TRBJ2-2|-|TRBV6-5
CASSYGSSNTGELFF
TGTGCCAGCAGTTACGGCAGCTCGAACACCGGGGAGCTGTTTTTT
>-|TRBJ2-5|-|TRBV2
CASSGEGGQDEETQYF
TGTGCCAGCAGTGGGGAAGGGGGGCAAGATGAAGAGACCCAGTACTTC
>-|TRBJ2-3|-|TRBV29-1
CSFNLRERATDTQYF
TGCAGCTTCAACCTCAGGGAACGGGCCACAGATACGCAGTATTTT
>-|TRBJ2-5|-|TRBV7-9
CASSLAKETQYF
TGTGCCAGCAGCTTAGCAAAGGAGACCCAGTACTTC
>-|TRBJ1-1|-|TRBV7-9
CASSLGDGQKEAFF
TGTGCCAGCAGCTTAGGCGATGGACAGAAGGAAGCTTTCTTT
>once|TRBJ1-4|TRBD1|TRBV4-1
CASSRVQGAGEKLFF
TGCGCCAGCAGCCGAGTACAGGGGGCCGGTGAAAAACTGTTTTTT
>-|TRBJ2-1|TRBD2|TRBV3-1
CASSSSGGGEQFF
TGTGCCAGCAGCTCCAGCGGGGGCGGTGAGCAGTTCTTC
>-|TRBJ2-3|TRBD1|TRBV5-1
CASSLETGVSDTQYF
TGCGCCAGCAGCTTGGAGACAGGGGTTTCCGATACGCAGTATTTT
>few|TRBJ2-7|-|TRBV27
CASSLRAADRQYF
TGTGCCAGCAGTCTCCGGGCCGCGGATCGGCAGTACTTC
>-|TRBJ1-1|TRBD1|TRBV4-1
CASSQRGQGIPEAFF
TGCGCCAGCAGCCAGCGCGGACAGGGGATCCCTGAAGCTTTCTTT
>once|TRBJ2-1|TRBD1|TRBV7-6
CASSLRAQGTSYNEQFF
TGTGCCAGCAGCTTAAGGGCACAGGGGACCTCCTACAATGAGCAGTTCTTC
>-|TRBJ1-3|-|TRBV7-2
CASSLIGLTGNTIYF
TGTGCCAGCAGCTTAATCGGACTTACCGGAAACACCATATATTTT
>-|TRBJ2-7|TRBD1|TRBV3-1
CASSHIRGREYEQYF
TGTGCCAGCAGCCATATCAGGGGGCGAGAATACGAGCAGTACTTC
>-|TRBJ1-4|-|TRBV7-9
CASSLEGTTNEKLFF
TGTGCCAGCAGCTTAGAGGGAACAACTAATGAAAAACTGTTTTTT
>-|TRBJ2-1|TRBD2|TRBV6-5
CASRLAGGPNEQFF
TGTGCCAGCAGGCTAGCGGGGGGCCCCAATGAGCAGTTCTTC
>-|TRBJ2-7|-|TRBV3-1
CASSQVGTTYEQYF
TGTGCCAGCAGCCAAGTTGGTACCACCTACGAGCAGTACTTC
>-|TRBJ2-7|-|TRBV25-1
CASSEYGGTYEQYF
TGTGCCAGCAGTGAATACGGGGGAACCTACGAGCAGTACTTC
>-|TRBJ2-1|TRBD2|TRBV27
CASSRAGGPYNEQFF
TGTGCCAGCAGTAGAGCGGGGGGGCCTTACAATGAGCAGTTCTTC
>once|TRBJ2-1|-|TRBV19
CASSRPGDEQFF
TGTGCCAGTAGTAGGCCGGGCGATGAGCAGTTCTTC
>-|TRBJ1-2|-|TRBV14
CASSPTTAFYGYTF
TGTGCCAGCAGCCCAACGACAGCCTTCTATGGCTACACCTTC
>-|TRBJ2-5|TRBD2|TRBV27
CASSLSGGGAETQYF
TGTGCCAGCAGTTTATCTGGCGGGGGGGCGGAGACCCAGTACTTC
>few|TRBJ2-7|-|TRBV29-1
CSVDGGSVEQYF
TGCAGCGTTGACGGTGGATCCGTCGAGCAGTACTTC
>-|TRBJ2-1|TRBD2|TRBV15
CATSNGLAGAYNEQFF
TGTGCCACCAGCAACGGACTAGCGGGGGCCTACAATGAGCAGTTCTTC
>-|TRBJ1-1|TRBD1|TRBV7-2
CASSRPRGQGARDTEAFF
TGTGCCAGCAGCCGCCCCAGAGGACAGGGGGCGCGAGACACTGAAGCTTTCTTT
>-|TRBJ2-2|TRBD2|TRBV11-2
CASSSGGREENTGELFF
TGTGCCAGCAGCTCCGGTGGGAGGGAAGAAAACACCGGGGAGCTGTTTTTT
>-|TRBJ1-1|-|TRBV5-1
CASSPAGLGAFF
TGCGCCAGCAGCCCGGCGGGCCTGGGGGCTTTCTTT
>once|TRBJ1-5|-|TRBV2
CAIQGSGVNQPQHF
TGTGCCATACAGGGAAGTGGTGTCAATCAGCCCCAGCATTTT
>-|TRBJ2-7|TRBD1|TRBV6-2/TRBV6-3
CASSYSTWDRGDEQYF
TGTGCCAGCAGTTACTCGACCTGGGACAGGGGTGACGAGCAGTACTTC
>-|TRBJ1-1|-|TRBV2
CASLSSSSLNTEAFF
TGTGCCAGCCTTTCGTCATCCAGCCTGAACACTGAAGCTTTCTTT
>-|TRBJ2-5|-|TRBV18
CASSPGLSVREGAETQYF
TGTGCCAGCTCACCCGGCTTATCGGTACGAGAAGGTGCAGAGACCCAGTACTTC
>-|TRBJ1-2|-|TRBV5-6
CASRPPGSYGYTF
TGTGCCAGCAGGCCTCCAGGGAGCTATGGCTACACCTTC
>-|TRBJ2-7|-|TRBV4-1
CASSQVGDGSYEQYF
TGCGCCAGCAGCCAAGTTGGGGACGGGTCCTACGAGCAGTACTTC
>-|TRBJ1-6|-|TRBV2
CASNIWGNNSPLHF
TGTGCCAGCAACATCTGGGGGAATAATTCACCCCTCCACTTT
>-|TRBJ1-1|-|TRBV19
CASKDNTEAFF
TGTGCCAGTAAGGATAACACTGAAGCTTTCTTT
>-|TRBJ2-7|-|TRBV23-1
CASSQSGARQGFNEQYF
TGCGCCAGCAGTCAATCGGGTGCGAGGCAGGGCTTCAACGAGCAGTACTTC
>-|TRBJ2-5|-|TRBV20-1
CSALGPGARRETQYF
TGCAGTGCTCTGGGGCCAGGGGCGCGGCGGGAGACCCAGTACTTC
>-|TRBJ2-4|-|TRBV6-2/TRBV6-3
CASSLDEIAKNIQYF
TGTGCCAGCAGTCTAGACGAGATAGCCAAAAACATTCAGTACTTC
>-|TRBJ1-2|-|TRBV29-1
CSVVMGDYGYTF
TGCAGCGTTGTAATGGGCGACTATGGCTACACCTTC
>-|TRBJ2-3|-|TRBV5-6
CASSHGDTQYF
TGTGCCAGCAGCCACGGAGATACGCAGTATTTT
>-|TRBJ1-2|TRBD1|TRBV13
CASSQTGVANIGSGYTF
TGTGCCAGCAGCCAGACAGGGGTCGCTAATATCGGCTCCGGCTACACCTTC
>-|TRBJ2-3|TRBD1|TRBV6-5
CASSYSPQGAADTQYF
TGTGCCAGCAGTTACTCTCCCCAGGGGGCGGCAGATACGCAGTATTTT
>-|TRBJ2-3|TRBD2|TRBV7-9
CASTSTSGGPDTQYF
TGTGCCAGCACCTCGACTAGCGGGGGCCCAGATACGCAGTATTTT
>-|TRBJ2-5|-|TRBV13
CASSLGELQETQYF
TGTGCCAGCAGCTTGGGGGAGTTACAAGAGACCCAGTACTTC
>-|TRBJ1-2|-|TRBV13
CASRGQIANYGYTF
TGTGCCAGCAGAGGACAGATCGCTAACTATGGCTACACCTTC
>-|TRBJ2-7|-|TRBV7-9
CASTERESYEQYF
TGTGCCAGCACAGAACGGGAGTCCTACGAGCAGTACTTC